The T cell receptor beta chain described here comes from a study of cytomegalovirus exposure and HLA in healthy donors. Study at large: Findings of an earlier analysis included 110 million or so unique TCR beta sequences from around 180 million T cells. Ancestry clustering placed more than 80% of about 400 genotyped donors in the Caucasian-associated cluster. Broader study findings: Earlier analysis found most TCR beta V segments productive about 87% or about 30% of the time.

This clone showed up just a few times. Its specificity is unknown. The PCR was carried out with 60 Vbeta primers and 13 Jbeta primers. Data came from immunoSEQ multiplex PCR; TCRdb stores just in-frame clones and leaves some out. The table lists over 110,000 clones, about 79% of them singletons, with less than 3% in the top ten. V shed 3 bases and J shed 3 bases, with 15 bases lying between them. CDR1 and CDR2 (germline): SGHVS, FNYEAQ. This CDR3 is built from 15 residues. This chain connects TRBV7-6 to TRBJ2-7; no firm D call. The sequenced material came from PBMCs. This TCR was sampled from a male donor in good health and CMV-seronegative. CDR3 nucleotide sequence: TGTGCCAGCAGCTTGTTCTTAGAGTCTTTCTACGAGCAGTACTTC. Protein product: CASSLFLESFYEQYF.